A single sample gave rise to the 8 T cell receptor beta chains below, sequenced in a study of T cell repertoires in cytomegalovirus infection. MiXCR was run by TCRdb on the reads, yielding one entry per CDR3 protein. The sample carries 450,000 to 550,000 distinct CDR3 sequences, approximately 17% recorded once. Sequenced: CD8+ T cells from PBMCs. The source is a human donor in good health (CMV status not recorded). Some clones in this sample may be carry-over from other donors' samples.

This clonotype was observed at least ten times. The rearrangement joins TRBV7-9 to TRBJ2-1; D is unclear. CDR3 length equals 18 residues. Germline CDR1 and CDR2: SEHNR and FQNEAQ (reference sequence). V shed 0 bases and J shed 5 bases, with 20 bases lying between them. The DNA of the CDR3 is TGTGCCAGCAGCTTAGCGAGCCGGGTCCAAGAGTCACACAATGAGCAGTTCTTC. Translated: CASSLASRVQESHNEQFF.

This clonotype was counted at least ten times. J is TRBJ1-5 and V is TRBV5-4, with D possibly being TRBD1 (6 bases). Germline V lookup: CDR1 SGHNT, CDR2 YYREEE (reference sequence). The germline V and J ends were trimmed by 5 bases and 13 bases, with 16 bases remaining between them. The CDR3 contains 12 residues. DNA for the CDR3: TGTGCCAGCAGAGCCGGGACATTTGGACAGCATTTT. This codes for CASRAGTFGQHF.

CDR3 in amino acids: CSARSPRAYNEQFF. The CDR3 coding sequence is TGCAGTGCTAGATCTCCTAGGGCCTACAATGAGCAGTTCTTC. The rearrangement joins TRBV20-1 to TRBJ2-1; D unclear. The CDR3 length is 14 residues. Trimming stripped 2 bases from V and 2 bases from J, with 10 bases between. Germline CDR1 reads DFQATT; CDR2 reads SNEGSKA (reference sequence).

The table lists this clonotype with many counts. Germline and junction disagree at one end, which may indicate a read error. The chain has TRBV12-5 and TRBJ1-2; D ambiguous. The germline gives CDR1 LGHNT, CDR2 FRNRAP. The CDR3 contains 13 residues. This CDR3 reads CASGPDTNFGYTF. The CDR3, as DNA: TGTGCTAGTGGTCCGGATACTAACTTTGGCTACACCTTC.

This clonotype was seen many times. This chain joins TRBV2 and TRBJ1-1, with 9 bases that match TRBD1. CDR1 and CDR2 (germline): SNHLY, FYNNEI. The V and J ends lost 6 bases and 2 bases, in that order; junction bases with no gene match: 4. This CDR3 region has 14 residues. The CDR3 coding sequence is TGTGCCAGCAGAACGGGACAGGGTAACACTGAAGCTTTCTTT. Translating it yields CASRTGQGNTEAFF.

This clonotype was counted ten times or more. The chain has TRBV7-3 and TRBJ2-2, with 7 bases fitting TRBD1. Trimming cost V 0 bases and J 4 bases; bases outside gene matches: 14. The CDR3 runs to 19 residues. Germline assignment: CDR1 SGHTA and CDR2 FQGTGA. CDR3 nucleotides: TGTGCCAGCAGCTTAACGTTTTCTCTGGAGACAGGGTTCACCGGGGAGCTGTTTTTT. It yields the protein CASSLTFSLETGFTGELFF.

V gene TRBV13 combines with J gene TRBJ1-1, with D hard to call. With 5 bases removed from V and 5 bases from J, the gap between germline ends came to 24 bases. The CDR3 totals 17 residues. CDR1 and CDR2 from the germline V gene are PRHDT and FYEKMQ (reference sequence). The CDR3 DNA is TGTGCCAGCAGCCCCATAGCCCGCCTCAGAGGGTGGACTGAAGCTTTCTTT. It is translated as CASSPIARLRGWTEAFF.

In its sample, this clonotype was seen many times. The genes are TRBV7-9 and TRBJ1-1; possible D gene TRBD1, 6 bases. This CDR3 has 14 residues. Germline V gives CDR1 SEHNR, CDR2 FQNEAQ (reference sequence). The ends were cut back, 4 bases at V and 3 bases at J, with 12 bases in the middle. The CDR3 spells CASSSGQLDTEAFF. Written as DNA, the CDR3 is TGTGCCAGCAGCTCCGGACAGTTGGACACTGAAGCTTTCTTT.